Shown below are 28 T cell receptor beta chains from a single sample sequenced in a study of immune evolution from preneoplasia to lung adenocarcinoma. Assay used: immunoSEQ multiplex PCR; TCRdb lists only in-frame clones, some missing. Among more than 4,000 clones listed, around nine tenths were seen once. The sample consisted of FFPE minimally invasive lung adenocarcinoma tissue. These receptors all come from a donor at least 70 years old with lung adenocarcinoma.

The chain is built from TRBV9 and TRBJ2-1; the D is unclear. The CDR3 runs to 13 residues. V lost 1 base and J 5 bases, leaving 7 bases between the germline ends. The germline V gene has CDR1 SGDLS and CDR2 YYNGEE. The CDR3 spells CASSVRQDNEQFF. The CDR3 nucleotides read TGTGCCAGCAGCGTACGTCAGGACAATGAGCAGTTCTTC.

This clone turned up a few times. The chain recombines TRBV28 with TRBJ2-1; 8 nucleotides line up with TRBD1. Germline CDR1 and CDR2: MDHEN and SYDVKM. J gave up 8 bases and V 7 bases, and 10 bases lay outside the gene matches. The CDR3 runs 14 residues. DNA for the CDR3: TGTGCCAGCACCGGACAGGGTATAGGCTATGAGCAGTTCTTC. Protein product: CASTGQGIGYEQFF.

The V call is TRBV6-6, the J call TRBJ1-5; 8 bases match TRBD1. This CDR3 is built from 16 residues. The V gene end was trimmed by 4 bases and the J gene end by 1 base; junction bases not matched to a gene: 6. Germline V lookup: CDR1 MNHNY, CDR2 SVGAGI (reference sequence). The CDR3 here is CASSSQRTGSNQPQHF. CDR3 sequence (DNA): TGTGCCAGCAGTTCCCAAAGGACAGGGAGCAATCAGCCCCAGCATTTT.

The chain uses TRBV18 and TRBJ1-3; the match to TRBD1 covers 7 bases. V dropped 6 bases and J dropped 2; count of bases not matched to a gene: 4. The CDR3 loop spans 14 amino acids. Germline loops: CDR1 KGHSH, CDR2 LQKENI. CDR3 amino acids: CASSPDRAGNTIYF. The CDR3 nucleotides are TGTGCCAGCTCTCCAGACAGGGCTGGAAACACCATATATTTT.

This clone was observed a few times. This chain links TRBV7-9 with TRBJ2-3, with 7 bases that match TRBD2. Germline values: CDR1 SEHNR, CDR2 FQNEAQ (reference sequence). V gave up 8 bases and J gave up 2 bases; unmatched junction bases: 4. CDR3 length: 13 residues. The CDR3 coding sequence is TGTGCCAGCGGGGGAGGGGTCACAGATACGCAGTATTTT. Translation: CASGGGVTDTQYF. The whole variable domain, remainder taken from reference TRBV7-9 and TRBJ2-3, is DTGVSQNPRHKITKRGQNVTFRCDPISEHNRLYWYRQTLGQGPEFLTYFQNEAQLEKSRLLSDRFSAERPKGSFSTLEIQRTEQGDSAMYLCASGGGVTDTQYFGPGTRLTVL.

The chain employs TRBV2 and TRBJ2-1, with 8 bases lining up with TRBD2. Trimming cost V 6 bases and J 7 bases; bases outside gene matches: 11. This CDR3 is 15 amino acids long. The germline CDR1 and CDR2 sequences are SNHLY and FYNNEI. CDR3 bases: TGTGCCAGCAGCTCTACAACTAGCGGTCGAAATGAGCAGTTCTTC. This translates into CASSSTTSGRNEQFF.

In this sample, this clone turned up a few times. Other nucleotide sequences in the sample specify the same CDR3. V is TRBV28 and J is TRBJ1-5; 7 nucleotides align to TRBD1. This CDR3 has 15 residues. CDR1 MDHEN and CDR2 SYDVKM come from the germline V gene. After removal of 7 bases from V and 4 bases from J, the junction contained 10 bases not matched to a gene. The CDR3 region has the DNA TGTGCCAGCACCCCAGAGACAGGGAAAAATCAGCCCCAGCATTTT. Amino acid sequence: CASTPETGKNQPQHF. The full variable domain, in which reference TRBV28 and TRBJ1-5 provide the parts outside the CDR3, is DVKVTQSSRYLVKRTGEKVFLECVQDMDHENMFWYRQDPGLGLRLIYFSYDVKMKEKGDIPEGYSVSREKKERFSLILESASTNQTSMYLCASTPETGKNQPQHFGDGTRLSIL.

The chain recombines TRBV27 with TRBJ1-2; possibly TRBD1 for D (5 bases). CDR1 and CDR2 from the germline V gene are MNHEY and SMNVEV (reference sequence). Deletions cut 0 bases from V and 4 bases from J, with 15 bases between. The CDR3 extends over 16 amino acids. CDR3 sequence: CASSLSGSTGFYGYTF. CDR3 nucleotides: TGTGCCAGCAGTTTATCGGGTTCTACAGGTTTCTATGGCTACACCTTC.

The chain employs TRBV10-2 and TRBJ2-1; D possibly matches TRBD1 or TRBD2 (5 bases each). The length of the CDR3 is 15 residues. V dropped 3 bases and J dropped 3 bases, with 12 bases sitting between them. The germline V gene encodes CDR1 WSHSY and CDR2 SAAADI. This CDR3 is CASSDRDRGYNEQFF. The CDR3 region has the DNA TGCGCCAGCAGTGACCGGGACCGAGGCTACAATGAGCAGTTCTTC.

The chain carries TRBV28 and TRBJ2-7; D possibly uses TRBD1 or TRBD2 (5 bases each). The CDR3 is made up of 16 amino acids. Trimming removed 3 bases from V and 2 bases from J, with 17 bases in between. The V gene's germline CDR1 is MDHEN and CDR2 SYDVKM. DNA for the CDR3: TGTGCCAGCAGTTTCCCCCGTTGGGGGAACGCCTACGAGCAGTACTTC. Its translation is CASSFPRWGNAYEQYF.

This rearrangement joins TRBV7-6 to TRBJ2-1; D is uncertain. CDR3 length equals 15 residues. Germline V CDR1 and CDR2: SGHVS, FNYEAQ. Trimming pared 4 bases from V and 4 bases from J, leaving 14 bases between. This CDR3 is CASSSDSSAYNEQFF. Written as DNA, the CDR3 is TGTGCCAGCAGCTCAGATAGTTCGGCGTACAATGAGCAGTTCTTC.

The chain links TRBV7-2 to TRBJ2-1; no clear D. Deletions cut 0 bases from V and 0 bases from J, with 6 bases between. The CDR3 has 15 amino acids. The V gene's germline CDR1 is SGHTA and CDR2 FQGNSA. CDR3 region: CASSLAADSYNEQFF. In DNA, the CDR3 is TGTGCCAGCAGCTTAGCGGCGGACTCCTACAATGAGCAGTTCTTC.

The genes are TRBV28 and TRBJ2-7; D ambiguous. V gave up 4 bases and J gave up 5 bases, with 3 bases separating them. Germline V gene sequence: CDR1 MDHEN, CDR2 SYDVKM. This CDR3 contains 10 residues. Written as DNA, the CDR3 is TGTGCCAGCAGTTCCCACGAGCAGTACTTC. It yields the protein CASSSHEQYF. The full variable domain, in which reference TRBV28 and TRBJ2-7 provide the parts outside the CDR3, is DVKVTQSSRYLVKRTGEKVFLECVQDMDHENMFWYRQDPGLGLRLIYFSYDVKMKEKGDIPEGYSVSREKKERFSLILESASTNQTSMYLCASSSHEQYFGPGTRLTVT.

The rearrangement links TRBV5-1 to TRBJ1-2; no reliable D call. Germline CDR1 is SGHRS and CDR2 is YFSETQ. CDR3 length: 13 residues. Trimming stripped 4 bases from V and 0 bases from J, with 7 bases between. The CDR3 is CASSKDANYGYTF. The CDR3 bases are TGCGCCAGCAGCAAAGATGCTAACTATGGCTACACCTTC. Full variable domain (outside the CDR3, taken from reference TRBV5-1 and TRBJ1-2): KAGVTQTPRYLIKTRGQQVTLSCSPISGHRSVSWYQQTPGQGLQFLFEYFSETQRNKGNFPGRFSGRQFSNSRSEMNVSTLELGDSALYLCASSKDANYGYTFGSGTRLTVV.

This clone has just one count. The chain recombines TRBV6-5 with TRBJ2-3, with no clear D. The CDR3 has 11 amino acids. Germline values: CDR1 MNHEY, CDR2 SVGAGI. Between the trimmed V and J ends, which lost 7 bases and 6 bases, there was a span of 8 bases. CDR3 DNA sequence: TGTGCCAGCACAGAGTCGGATACGCAGTATTTT. Its translation: CASTESDTQYF.

The V call is TRBV25-1, the J call TRBJ2-1, with 9 bases identical to TRBD2. The junction had 3 bases not matched to a gene; V was cut back by 1 base and J by 5 bases. Germline CDR1 and CDR2: MGHDK and SYGVNS. CDR3 length: 15 residues. CDR3 loop: CASSEFSGSHNEQFF. CDR3 in DNA: TGTGCCAGCAGTGAATTTAGCGGGAGTCACAATGAGCAGTTCTTC.

This chain uses TRBV7-2 with TRBJ2-3; D gene unclear. The CDR3 consists of 14 residues. Trimming removed 0 bases from V and 5 bases from J, with 9 bases in between. Looked up from germline, CDR1 is SGHTA and CDR2 is FQGNSA. CDR3: CASSLASLGDTQYF. CDR3 nucleotides: TGTGCCAGCAGCTTAGCGTCCCTTGGAGATACGCAGTATTTT.

The genes are TRBV15 and TRBJ2-1; 10 nucleotides line up with TRBD2. Germline V gene sequence: CDR1 LNHNV, CDR2 YYDKDF (reference sequence). CDR3 size: 15 residues. The junction had 9 bases not matched to a gene; V was cut back by 4 bases and J by 9 bases. CDR3 region: CATSKVASGSGEQFF. Here the CDR3 DNA reads TGTGCCACCAGCAAAGTAGCTAGCGGGAGTGGTGAGCAGTTCTTC.

The chain employs TRBV6-5 and TRBJ2-1; D is undetermined. Germline CDR1 is MNHEY and CDR2 is SVGAGI. Deletions cut 6 bases from V and 7 bases from J, with 10 bases between. This CDR3 contains 12 residues. The CDR3 loop is CASSSDTNEQFF. The CDR3 DNA follows: TGTGCCAGCAGCTCAGATACTAATGAGCAGTTCTTC.

V is TRBV7-9 and J is TRBJ1-5; D is ambiguous. This CDR3 region has 11 residues. Between the trimmed V and J ends, which lost 8 bases and 4 bases, there was a span of 6 bases. CDR1 is SEHNR and CDR2 is FQNEAQ in the germline V gene (reference sequence). The CDR3 here is CASGVNQPQHF. The DNA for the CDR3 is TGTGCCAGCGGGGTAAATCAGCCCCAGCATTTT.

The chain combines TRBV18 with TRBJ2-3, with 9 bases lining up with TRBD2. The CDR3 sequence is 16 residues long. Unmatched junction bases numbered 7, after V lost 2 bases and J lost 4 bases. Looked up from germline, CDR1 is KGHSH and CDR2 is LQKENI. The CDR3, as DNA: TGTGCCAGCTCACCAGGTCAAGCGGGAGGCGCAGATACGCAGTATTTT. This sequence encodes CASSPGQAGGADTQYF.

This clone was detected only a few times. V gene TRBV10-1 combines with J gene TRBJ2-7, with D possibly matching TRBD2 (6 bases). This CDR3 is built from 15 residues. CDR1 is WNHNN and CDR2 is SYGVQD in the germline V gene (reference sequence). The ends were cut back, 5 bases at V and 0 bases at J, with 14 bases in the middle. This CDR3 reads CASSTPGTCSYEQYF. CDR3 in DNA: TGCGCCAGCAGTACACCCGGGACTTGCTCCTACGAGCAGTACTTC.

This clone was seen a single time. The CDR3 bases are TGTGCCAGCAGCCAGCCCGACGAGGGTGAGCAGTTCTTC. Translation: CASSQPDEGEQFF. The chain is built from TRBV7-2 and TRBJ2-1; D might be TRBD2 (5 bases). This CDR3 spans 13 amino acids. Germline V gene sequence: CDR1 SGHTA, CDR2 FQGNSA. Trimming stripped 5 bases from V and 9 bases from J, with 14 bases between.

The chain employs TRBV1 and TRBJ2-2; the DNA was not used to check the table's D call, TRBD2. TRBV1 is a pseudogene segment. The CDR3 is 16 residues long. The CDR3 loop reads CTSSQWREGPTGELFF. The CDR3 DNA is TGCACCAGCAGCCAATGGCGGGAGGGCCCAACCGGGGAGCTGTTTTTT.

The gene calls are TRBV30 and TRBJ1-2; 8 bases map to TRBD1. CDR1 GTSNPN and CDR2 SVGIG come from the germline V gene (reference sequence). With 8 bases clipped from V and 8 bases from J, the junction kept 10 bases outside the gene matches. The CDR3 contains 12 residues. Written as DNA, the CDR3 is TGTGCCAACCCTAGGACAGGGTACGGCTACACCTTC. It yields the protein CANPRTGYGYTF.

The chain is built from TRBV7-9 and TRBJ1-4; D uncertain. This CDR3 contains 12 residues. Germline-derived CDR1 and CDR2 are SEHNR and FQNEAQ (reference sequence). Deletions cut 7 bases from V and 6 bases from J, with 9 bases between. This chain's CDR3 is CASTTVDEKLFF. The CDR3 bases are TGTGCCAGCACCACAGTTGATGAAAAACTGTTTTTT.

The chain uses TRBV6-1 and TRBJ2-7; D may match TRBD1 or TRBD2 (5 bases each). The CDR3 runs 11 residues. CDR1 is MNHNS and CDR2 is SASEGT in the germline V gene. V lost 7 bases, J lost 6 bases, and 10 bases lay in between. The DNA for the CDR3 is TGTGCCAGCAAGGAGAGGGGCGAGCAGTACTTC. This translates into CASKERGEQYF.

This chain connects TRBV29-1 to TRBJ2-3; D remains ambiguous. Between the trimmed V and J ends, which lost 4 bases and 5 bases, there was a span of 10 bases. The CDR3 length is 12 residues. Germline CDR1 is SQVTM and CDR2 is ANQGSEA. CDR3 protein: CSVVGTEDTQYF. The CDR3 nucleotides are TGCAGCGTTGTCGGCACAGAAGATACGCAGTATTTT.